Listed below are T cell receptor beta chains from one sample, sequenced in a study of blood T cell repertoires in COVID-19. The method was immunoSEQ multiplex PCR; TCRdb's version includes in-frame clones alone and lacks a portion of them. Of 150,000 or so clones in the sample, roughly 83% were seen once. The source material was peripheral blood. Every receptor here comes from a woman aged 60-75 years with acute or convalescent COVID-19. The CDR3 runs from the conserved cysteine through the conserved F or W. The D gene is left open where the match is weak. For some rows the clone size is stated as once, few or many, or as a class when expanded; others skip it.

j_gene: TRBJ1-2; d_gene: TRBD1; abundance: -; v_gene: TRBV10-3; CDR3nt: TGTGCCACTGGCCCCTGGGACAGGAAGGGTGGAGGATATGGCTACACCTTC; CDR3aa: CATGPWDRKGGGYGYTF
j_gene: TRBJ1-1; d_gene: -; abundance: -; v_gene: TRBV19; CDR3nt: TGTGCCAGTAGTATGGAAAAAACAGGGCCGAACACTGAAGCTTTCTTT; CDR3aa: CASSMEKTGPNTEAFF
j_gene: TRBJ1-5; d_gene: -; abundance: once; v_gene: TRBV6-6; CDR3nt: TGTGCCAGCAGTTACTCATTGCTAGGAAATCAGCCCCAGCATTTT; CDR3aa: CASSYSLLGNQPQHF
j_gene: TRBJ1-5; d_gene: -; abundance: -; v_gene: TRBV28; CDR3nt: TGTGCCAGCAGAGCAGAGGTTAGCAATCAGCCCCAGCATTTT; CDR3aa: CASRAEVSNQPQHF
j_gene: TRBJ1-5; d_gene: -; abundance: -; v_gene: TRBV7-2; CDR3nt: TGTGCCAGCGGCCCGAACAATCAGCCCCAGCATTTT; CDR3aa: CASGPNNQPQHF
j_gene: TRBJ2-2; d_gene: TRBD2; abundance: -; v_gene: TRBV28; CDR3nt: TGTGCCAGCAGTCAGACTAGCGGGGTAACCGGGGAGCTGTTTTTT; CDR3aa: CASSQTSGVTGELFF
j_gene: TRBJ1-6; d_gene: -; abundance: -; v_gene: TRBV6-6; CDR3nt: TGTGCCAGCAGTTGGACAACGGGTTCACCCCTCCACTTT; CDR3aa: CASSWTTGSPLHF
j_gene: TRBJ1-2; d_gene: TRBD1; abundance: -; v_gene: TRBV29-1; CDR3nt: TGCAGCGTGGATATCACCGGGACAGGGATAAACTATGGCTACACCTTC; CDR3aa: CSVDITGTGINYGYTF
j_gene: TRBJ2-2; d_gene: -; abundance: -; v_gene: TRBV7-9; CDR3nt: TGTGCCAGCAGTTTAGATGGTGAGCGATCATTCACAACCGGGGAGCTGTTTTTT; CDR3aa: CASSLDGERSFTTGELFF
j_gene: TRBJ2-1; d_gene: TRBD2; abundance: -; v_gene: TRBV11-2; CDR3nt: TGTGCCAGCAGCTTAGAAGGGACTAGCGGGTACAATGAGCAGTTCTTC; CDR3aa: CASSLEGTSGYNEQFF
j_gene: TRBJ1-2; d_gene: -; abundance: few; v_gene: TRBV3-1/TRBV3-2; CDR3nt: TGTGCCAGCAGCCAAGATCTCGTCAGGGGTAACTATGGCTACACCTTC; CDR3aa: CASSQDLVRGNYGYTF
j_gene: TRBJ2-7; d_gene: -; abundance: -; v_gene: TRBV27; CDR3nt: TGTGCCAGCAGTTTATCTAGCGGTTCCTACGAGCAGTACTTC; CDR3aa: CASSLSSGSYEQYF
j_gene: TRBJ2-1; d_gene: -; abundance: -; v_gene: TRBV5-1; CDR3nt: TGCGCCAGCAGCTTGAGGAACGGGGGACGGAACAATGAGCAGTTCTTC; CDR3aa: CASSLRNGGRNNEQFF
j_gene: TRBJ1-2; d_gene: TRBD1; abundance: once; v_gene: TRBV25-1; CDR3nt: TGTGCCAGCACTCTCACCGGGACAGGCTATGGCTACACCTTC; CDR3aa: CASTLTGTGYGYTF
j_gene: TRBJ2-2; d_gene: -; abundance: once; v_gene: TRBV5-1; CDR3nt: TGCGCCAGCAGCTCAGGGGAATTTAGCGGGGAGCTGTTTTTT; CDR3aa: CASSSGEFSGELFF
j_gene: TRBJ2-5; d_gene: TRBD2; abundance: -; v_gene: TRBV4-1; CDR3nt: TGCGCCAGCAGCCAAGCGGGGGGGCCTGAAGAGACCCAGTACTTC; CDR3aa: CASSQAGGPEETQYF
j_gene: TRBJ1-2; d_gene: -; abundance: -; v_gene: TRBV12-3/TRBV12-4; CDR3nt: TGTGCCAGCAGTTTGAGGTTCAACTATGGCTACACCTTC; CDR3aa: CASSLRFNYGYTF
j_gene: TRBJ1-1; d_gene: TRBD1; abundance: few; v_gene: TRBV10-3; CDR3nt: TGTGCCATCAACGGACAGGGGGCGAACACTGAAGCTTTCTTT; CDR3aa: CAINGQGANTEAFF
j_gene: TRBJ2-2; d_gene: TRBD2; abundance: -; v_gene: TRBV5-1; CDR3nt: TGCGCCAGCAGCTTGCAGATACTAGCGGGGGGCACCGGGGAGCTGTTTTTT; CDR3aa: CASSLQILAGGTGELFF
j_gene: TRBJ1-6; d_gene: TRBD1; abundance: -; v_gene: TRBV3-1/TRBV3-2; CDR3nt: TGTGCCAGCAGCCCCCAGGCGGGGGGCGCAGGGGGTACCTCACCCCTCCACTTT; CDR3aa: CASSPQAGGAGGTSPLHF
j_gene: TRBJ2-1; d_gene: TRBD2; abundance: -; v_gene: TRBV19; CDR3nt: TGTGCCAGTACGGGTGGACTAGCGGGGGGGGATACATACAATGAGCAGTTCTTC; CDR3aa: CASTGGLAGGDTYNEQFF
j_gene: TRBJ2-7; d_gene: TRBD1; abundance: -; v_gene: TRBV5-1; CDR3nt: TGCGCCAGCAGTAACAGGGGATCCCCCTACGAGCAGTACTTC; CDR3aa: CASSNRGSPYEQYF
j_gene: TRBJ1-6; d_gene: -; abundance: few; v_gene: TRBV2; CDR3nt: TGTGCCAGCAGTGAACAGTATAATTCACCCCTCCACTTT; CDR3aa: CASSEQYNSPLHF
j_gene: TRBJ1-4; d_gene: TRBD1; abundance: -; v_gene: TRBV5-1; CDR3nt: TGCGCCAGCAGCTCCGGAGACAGGGCAAAACTGTTTTTT; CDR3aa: CASSSGDRAKLFF
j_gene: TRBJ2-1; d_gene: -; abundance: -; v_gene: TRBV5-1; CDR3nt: TGCGCCAGCAGCTTAGGACAAAGCAATGAGCAGTTCTTC; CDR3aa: CASSLGQSNEQFF
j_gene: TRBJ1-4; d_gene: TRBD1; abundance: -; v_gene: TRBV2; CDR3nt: TGTGCCAGCAGTTCGGGACAGGGTGACGAAAAACTGTTTTTT; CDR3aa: CASSSGQGDEKLFF
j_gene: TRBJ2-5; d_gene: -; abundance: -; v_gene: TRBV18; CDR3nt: TGTGCCAGCTCACCACCCGGGGTGGAAGAGACCCAGTACTTC; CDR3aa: CASSPPGVEETQYF
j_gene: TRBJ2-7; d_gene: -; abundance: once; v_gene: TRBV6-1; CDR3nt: TGTGCCAGCAGTGAGGACTACAGGGGCTACGAGCAGTACTTC; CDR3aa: CASSEDYRGYEQYF
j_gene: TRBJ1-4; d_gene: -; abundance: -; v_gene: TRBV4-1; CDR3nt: TGCGCCAGCAGCCAAGACTTACAGATGACAACTAATGAAAAACTGTTTTTT; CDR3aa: CASSQDLQMTTNEKLFF
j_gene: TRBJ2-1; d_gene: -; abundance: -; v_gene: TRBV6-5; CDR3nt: TGTGCCAGCATCCCCTCTTCCCACAATGAGCAGTTCTTC; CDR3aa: CASIPSSHNEQFF
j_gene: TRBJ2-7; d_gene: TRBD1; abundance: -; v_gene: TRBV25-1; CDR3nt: TGTGCCAGCAGTGAGAGTCCCGGGACAGGGCCCGACGAGCAGTACTTC; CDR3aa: CASSESPGTGPDEQYF
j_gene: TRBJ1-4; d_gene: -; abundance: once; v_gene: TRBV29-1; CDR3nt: TGCAGCGTAGAAGGGGGGGCAACTAATGAAAAACTGTTTTTT; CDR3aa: CSVEGGATNEKLFF
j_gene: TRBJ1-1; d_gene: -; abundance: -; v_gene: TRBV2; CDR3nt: TGTGCCAGCAGTGGCCTTAGAGCGAACACTGAAGCTTTCTTT; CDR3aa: CASSGLRANTEAFF
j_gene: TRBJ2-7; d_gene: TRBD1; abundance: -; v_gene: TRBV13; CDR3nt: TGTGCCAGCAGCTTGGACAGGGGGCGCTTAAGGCAGTACTTC; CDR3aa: CASSLDRGRLRQYF
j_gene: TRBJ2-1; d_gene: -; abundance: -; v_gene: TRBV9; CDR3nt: TGTGCCAGCAGCGTATCTGCCCAGGTCCGGGAGCAGTTCTTC; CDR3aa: CASSVSAQVREQFF
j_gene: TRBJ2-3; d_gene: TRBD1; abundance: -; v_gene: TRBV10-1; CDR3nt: TGCGCCAGCAGCCGGGGACAGGTCGAAAGCACAGATACGCAGTATTTT; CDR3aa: CASSRGQVESTDTQYF
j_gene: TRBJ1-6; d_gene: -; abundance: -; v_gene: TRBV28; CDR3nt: TGTGCCAGCAGTTCGGGGTTCGGATATAATTCACCCCTCCACTTT; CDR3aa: CASSSGFGYNSPLHF
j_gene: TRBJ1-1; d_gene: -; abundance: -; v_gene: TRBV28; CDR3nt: TGTGCCAGCAGAGTGGGGGGGGGTGAAGCTTTCTTT; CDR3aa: CASRVGGGEAFF
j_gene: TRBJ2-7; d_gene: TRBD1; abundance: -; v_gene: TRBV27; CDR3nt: TGTGCCAGCAGTCCTCAGGGGCAGGGGGCCTACGAGCAGTACTTC; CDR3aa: CASSPQGQGAYEQYF
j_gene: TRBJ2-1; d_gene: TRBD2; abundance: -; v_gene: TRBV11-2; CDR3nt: TGTGCCAGCAGCTCGACTAGCGGGGGGGCGAATGAGCAGTTCTTC; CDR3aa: CASSSTSGGANEQFF
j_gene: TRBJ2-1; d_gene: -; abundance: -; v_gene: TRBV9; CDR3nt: TGTGCCAGCAGCCCCGGGTCTTTTGCCTCCTACAATGAGCAGTTCTTC; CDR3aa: CASSPGSFASYNEQFF
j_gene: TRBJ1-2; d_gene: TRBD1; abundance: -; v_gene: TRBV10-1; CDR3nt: TGCGCCAGCAACGGGGACAGGCTACCCTATGGCTACACCTTC; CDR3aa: CASNGDRLPYGYTF
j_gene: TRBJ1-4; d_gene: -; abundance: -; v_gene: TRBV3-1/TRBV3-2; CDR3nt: TGTGCCAGCAGCCAATCAGGAGGGCTTAATGAAAAACTGTTTTTT; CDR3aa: CASSQSGGLNEKLFF
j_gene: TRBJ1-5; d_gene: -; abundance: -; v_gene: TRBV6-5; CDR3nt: TGTGCCAGCAGTTACTCGTTTACAGGTAGTCAGCCCCAGCATTTT; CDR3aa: CASSYSFTGSQPQHF
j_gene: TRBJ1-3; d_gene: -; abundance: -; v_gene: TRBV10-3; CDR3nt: TGTGCCATCAGCCACACTCCAGGGTTTGGAAACACCATATATTTT; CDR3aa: CAISHTPGFGNTIYF
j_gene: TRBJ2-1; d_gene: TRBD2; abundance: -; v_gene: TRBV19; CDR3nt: TGTGCCAGTAGTATTGGGACTAGCGGGGGGGCTTACCTCTTC; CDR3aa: CASSIGTSGGAYLF
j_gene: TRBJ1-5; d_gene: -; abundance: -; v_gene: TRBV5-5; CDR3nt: TGTGCCAGCAGCTTAAGGCTAGGGGAAACCAATCAGCCCCAGCATTTT; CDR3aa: CASSLRLGETNQPQHF